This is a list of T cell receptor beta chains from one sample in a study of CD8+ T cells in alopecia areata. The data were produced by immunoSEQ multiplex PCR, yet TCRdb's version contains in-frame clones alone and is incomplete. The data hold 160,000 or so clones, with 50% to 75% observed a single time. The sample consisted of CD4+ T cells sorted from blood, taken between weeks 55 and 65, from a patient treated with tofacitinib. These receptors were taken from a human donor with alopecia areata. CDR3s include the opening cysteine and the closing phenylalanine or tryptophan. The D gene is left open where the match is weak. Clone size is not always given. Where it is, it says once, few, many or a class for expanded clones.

cdr3_aa: CASSQDGSNLETQYF; cdr3_nt: TGCGCCAGCAGCCAAGATGGGTCCAACCTAGAGACCCAGTACTTC; v_call: TRBV4-1; d_call: NA; clone_size: NA; j_call: TRBJ2-5
cdr3_aa: CASTPPRGRDGQETQYF; cdr3_nt: TGTGCTAGCACCCCCCCCCGGGGTCGGGACGGGCAAGAGACCCAGTACTTC; v_call: TRBV7-7; d_call: NA; clone_size: NA; j_call: TRBJ2-5
cdr3_aa: CSALAGGTDTQYF; cdr3_nt: TGCAGCGCCTTAGCGGGGGGAACAGATACGCAGTATTTT; v_call: TRBV29-1; d_call: TRBD2; clone_size: NA; j_call: TRBJ2-3
cdr3_aa: CASSRINQPQHF; cdr3_nt: TGTGCCAGCAGTCGCATCAATCAGCCCCAGCATTTT; v_call: TRBV27; d_call: NA; clone_size: few; j_call: TRBJ1-5
cdr3_aa: CASSLAAAETQYF; cdr3_nt: TGCGCCAGCAGCTTGGCCGCGGCGGAGACCCAGTACTTC; v_call: TRBV5-1; d_call: NA; clone_size: NA; j_call: TRBJ2-5
cdr3_aa: CAWSVTRPTILAKNIQYF; cdr3_nt: TGTGCCTGGAGTGTCACGCGGCCTACGATACTAGCCAAAAACATTCAGTACTTC; v_call: TRBV30; d_call: NA; clone_size: few; j_call: TRBJ2-4
cdr3_aa: CSVLRGTGGSEQYF; cdr3_nt: TGCAGTGTGTTGAGGGGGACAGGGGGCTCCGAGCAGTACTTC; v_call: TRBV29-1; d_call: TRBD1; clone_size: few; j_call: TRBJ2-7
cdr3_aa: CASGRGFAEQYF; cdr3_nt: TGTGCCAGCGGCCGTGGGTTCGCCGAGCAGTACTTC; v_call: TRBV6-5; d_call: NA; clone_size: NA; j_call: TRBJ2-7
cdr3_aa: CAWSPGQLNYGYTF; cdr3_nt: TGTGCCTGGAGCCCGGGACAGCTTAACTATGGCTACACCTTC; v_call: TRBV30; d_call: TRBD1; clone_size: NA; j_call: TRBJ1-2
cdr3_aa: CASTLLTGLGQETQYF; cdr3_nt: TGTGCCAGCACCTTACTTACAGGGTTGGGGCAAGAGACCCAGTACTTC; v_call: TRBV5-5; d_call: NA; clone_size: NA; j_call: TRBJ2-5
cdr3_aa: CASSQSANHGPQHF; cdr3_nt: TGCGCCAGCAGTCAATCGGCCAACCACGGGCCCCAGCATTTT; v_call: TRBV23-1; d_call: NA; clone_size: NA; j_call: TRBJ1-5
cdr3_aa: CSTAEGNYGYTF; cdr3_nt: TGCAGCACAGCAGAGGGGAACTATGGCTACACCTTC; v_call: TRBV29-1; d_call: NA; clone_size: NA; j_call: TRBJ1-2
cdr3_aa: CSVARDRVNTEAFF; cdr3_nt: TGCAGCGTTGCCAGGGACAGGGTCAACACTGAAGCTTTCTTT; v_call: TRBV29-1; d_call: TRBD1; clone_size: NA; j_call: TRBJ1-1
cdr3_aa: CAWGTGGFSGNTIYF; cdr3_nt: TGTGCCTGGGGCACAGGGGGCTTCTCTGGAAACACCATATATTTT; v_call: TRBV30; d_call: TRBD1; clone_size: NA; j_call: TRBJ1-3
cdr3_aa: CAWSGGGPQHF; cdr3_nt: TGTGCCTGGAGCGGAGGTGGGCCCCAGCATTTT; v_call: TRBV30; d_call: NA; clone_size: NA; j_call: TRBJ1-5
cdr3_aa: CASSSGQRHSEQFF; cdr3_nt: TGCGCCAGCAGCTCCGGACAAAGGCACAGTGAGCAGTTCTTC; v_call: TRBV5-1; d_call: NA; clone_size: NA; j_call: TRBJ2-1
cdr3_aa: CASSLNQGPGGYTF; cdr3_nt: TGCGCCAGCAGCCTCAACCAGGGTCCCGGTGGCTACACCTTC; v_call: TRBV5-1; d_call: NA; clone_size: NA; j_call: TRBJ1-2
cdr3_aa: CASNNRYEQYF; cdr3_nt: TGTGCCAGCAACAACCGATACGAGCAGTACTTC; v_call: TRBV2; d_call: NA; clone_size: NA; j_call: TRBJ2-7
cdr3_aa: CAWSVQDNTRGPQHF; cdr3_nt: TGTGCCTGGAGTGTACAGGACAATACTAGGGGGCCCCAGCATTTT; v_call: TRBV30; d_call: NA; clone_size: NA; j_call: TRBJ1-5
cdr3_aa: CASSRSLDYEQYF; cdr3_nt: TGTGCCAGCAGCCGCTCACTGGACTACGAGCAGTACTTC; v_call: TRBV4-2; d_call: NA; clone_size: NA; j_call: TRBJ2-7
cdr3_aa: CASSLSRGSNSQTEAFF; cdr3_nt: TGTGCCAGCAGCTTATCGAGGGGTTCCAACAGTCAGACTGAAGCTTTCTTT; v_call: TRBV7-9; d_call: NA; clone_size: NA; j_call: TRBJ1-1
cdr3_aa: CASSSAAYNEQFF; cdr3_nt: TGTGCCAGCAGCTCGGCCGCGTACAATGAGCAGTTCTTC; v_call: TRBV7-6; d_call: NA; clone_size: NA; j_call: TRBJ2-1
cdr3_aa: CASSSDRVITEAFF; cdr3_nt: TGTGCCAGCAGCTCCGACAGGGTAATCACTGAAGCTTTCTTT; v_call: TRBV7-2; d_call: TRBD1; clone_size: NA; j_call: TRBJ1-1
cdr3_aa: CASSQSIPDRQNTEAFF; cdr3_nt: TGCGCCAGCAGTCAATCCATACCAGACAGACAGAACACTGAAGCTTTCTTT; v_call: TRBV23-1; d_call: NA; clone_size: once; j_call: TRBJ1-1
cdr3_aa: CASSLQGSGANVLTF; cdr3_nt: TGCGCCAGCAGCTTACAGGGATCTGGGGCCAACGTCCTGACTTTC; v_call: TRBV5-1; d_call: NA; clone_size: NA; j_call: TRBJ2-6
cdr3_aa: CASSRLRPGQGATEAFF; cdr3_nt: TGCGCCAGCAGTCGCCTTCGCCCGGGACAGGGGGCGACTGAAGCTTTCTTT; v_call: TRBV23-1; d_call: TRBD1; clone_size: NA; j_call: TRBJ1-1
cdr3_aa: CAWIRSSYEQYF; cdr3_nt: TGTGCCTGGATTCGAAGCTCCTACGAGCAGTACTTC; v_call: TRBV30; d_call: NA; clone_size: NA; j_call: TRBJ2-7
cdr3_aa: CASSEQGNEQYF; cdr3_nt: TGTGCCAGCAGCGAACAGGGAAACGAGCAGTACTTC; v_call: TRBV2; d_call: NA; clone_size: NA; j_call: TRBJ2-7
cdr3_aa: CAWSVNRINYGYTF; cdr3_nt: TGTGCCTGGAGTGTAAATCGGATTAACTATGGCTACACCTTC; v_call: TRBV30; d_call: NA; clone_size: NA; j_call: TRBJ1-2
cdr3_aa: CASSPGRHLRVDTEAFF; cdr3_nt: TGCGCCAGCAGCCCAGGACGACACCTGAGGGTGGACACTGAAGCTTTCTTT; v_call: TRBV4-1; d_call: NA; clone_size: NA; j_call: TRBJ1-1
cdr3_aa: CASSRTGTQETQYF; cdr3_nt: TGTGCCAGCAGTCGGACAGGGACCCAAGAGACCCAGTACTTC; v_call: TRBV6-5; d_call: TRBD1; clone_size: NA; j_call: TRBJ2-5
cdr3_aa: CASSSLADWEQFF; cdr3_nt: TGCGCCAGCAGCTCCTTAGCCGACTGGGAGCAGTTCTTC; v_call: TRBV5-1; d_call: NA; clone_size: NA; j_call: TRBJ2-1
cdr3_aa: CSAGTGGSSGANVLTF; cdr3_nt: TGCAGCGCTGGGACAGGGGGAAGTTCTGGGGCCAACGTCCTGACTTTC; v_call: TRBV29-1; d_call: TRBD1; clone_size: NA; j_call: TRBJ2-6
cdr3_aa: CAISLQYTADYEQYF; cdr3_nt: TGTGCCATCAGCCTCCAATACACGGCTGACTACGAGCAGTACTTC; v_call: TRBV10-3; d_call: NA; clone_size: NA; j_call: TRBJ2-7
cdr3_aa: CSVGFKNTEAFF; cdr3_nt: TGCAGCGTTGGGTTCAAGAACACTGAAGCTTTCTTT; v_call: TRBV29-1; d_call: NA; clone_size: NA; j_call: TRBJ1-1
cdr3_aa: CASSPGTDYGYTF; cdr3_nt: TGTGCCAGCAGCCCCGGGACAGACTATGGCTACACCTTC; v_call: TRBV9; d_call: TRBD1; clone_size: once; j_call: TRBJ1-2
cdr3_aa: CSVETLAHRGEAFF; cdr3_nt: TGCAGCGTTGAAACGCTGGCACACCGAGGAGAAGCTTTCTTT; v_call: TRBV29-1; d_call: NA; clone_size: few; j_call: TRBJ1-1
cdr3_aa: CASSTQLASGNEQFF; cdr3_nt: TGTGCCAGCAGCACCCAATTGGCTAGCGGGAATGAGCAGTTCTTC; v_call: TRBV11-1; d_call: TRBD2; clone_size: few; j_call: TRBJ2-1
cdr3_aa: CAWSPQGGTRWEKLFF; cdr3_nt: TGTGCCTGGAGTCCGCAGGGGGGCACTCGGTGGGAAAAACTGTTTTTT; v_call: TRBV30; d_call: TRBD1; clone_size: NA; j_call: TRBJ1-4
cdr3_aa: CASSFVDREFYQPQHF; cdr3_nt: TGTGCCAGCAGCTTTGTGGACAGGGAGTTTTATCAGCCCCAGCATTTT; v_call: TRBV11-2; d_call: TRBD1; clone_size: NA; j_call: TRBJ1-5
cdr3_aa: CASSDSGTLETQYF; cdr3_nt: TGTGCCAGCAGTGATTCTGGGACGTTGGAGACCCAGTACTTC; v_call: TRBV25-1; d_call: NA; clone_size: NA; j_call: TRBJ2-5
cdr3_aa: CASSRLTDNYGYTF; cdr3_nt: TGTGCCAGCAGCCGCCTGACAGATAACTATGGCTACACCTTC; v_call: TRBV14; d_call: NA; clone_size: once; j_call: TRBJ1-2
cdr3_aa: CAWSVWGQALETQYF; cdr3_nt: TGTGCCTGGAGTGTATGGGGGCAGGCATTAGAGACCCAGTACTTC; v_call: TRBV30; d_call: NA; clone_size: NA; j_call: TRBJ2-5
cdr3_aa: CASSLAGKTGELFF; cdr3_nt: TGTGCCAGCAGCTTAGCGGGGAAAACCGGGGAGCTGTTTTTT; v_call: TRBV7-6; d_call: NA; clone_size: few; j_call: TRBJ2-2
cdr3_aa: CSVRRGRGQPQHF; cdr3_nt: TGCAGCGTTCGCAGGGGGCGTGGACAGCCCCAGCATTTT; v_call: TRBV29-1; d_call: TRBD1; clone_size: once; j_call: TRBJ1-5
cdr3_aa: CASSEYGRYEQYF; cdr3_nt: TGTGCCAGCAGTGAATACGGCAGATACGAGCAGTACTTC; v_call: TRBV25-1; d_call: NA; clone_size: NA; j_call: TRBJ2-7